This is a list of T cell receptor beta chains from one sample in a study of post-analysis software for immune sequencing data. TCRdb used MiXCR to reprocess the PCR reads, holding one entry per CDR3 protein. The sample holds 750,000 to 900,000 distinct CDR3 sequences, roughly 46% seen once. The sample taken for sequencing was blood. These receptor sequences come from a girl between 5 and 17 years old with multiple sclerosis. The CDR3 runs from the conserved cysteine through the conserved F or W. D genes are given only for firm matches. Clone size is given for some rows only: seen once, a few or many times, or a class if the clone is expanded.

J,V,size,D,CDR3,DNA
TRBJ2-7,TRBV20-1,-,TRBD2,CSASGTSPTYEQYF,TGCAGTGCTTCTGGGACTAGCCCTACCTACGAGCAGTACTTC
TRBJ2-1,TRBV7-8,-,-,CASSFRLSLARNEQFF,TGTGCCAGCAGCTTTAGACTTAGTCTAGCAAGGAATGAGCAGTTCTTC
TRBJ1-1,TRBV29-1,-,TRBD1,CSASRDRGRGTEAFF,TGCAGCGCCAGTCGGGACAGGGGAAGAGGCACTGAAGCTTTCTTT
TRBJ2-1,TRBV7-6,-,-,CASSHAATGTPYESSYNEQFF,TGTGCCAGCAGCCACGCCGCGACCGGGACTCCTTATGAAAGCTCCTACAATGAGCAGTTCTTC
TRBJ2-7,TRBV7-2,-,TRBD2,CASSFSREAYEQYF,TGTGCCAGCAGCTTTTCCCGGGAGGCTTACGAGCAGTACTTC
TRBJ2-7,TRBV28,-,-,CASSWPWQVNEQYF,TGTGCCAGCAGTTGGCCGTGGCAGGTGAACGAGCAGTACTTC
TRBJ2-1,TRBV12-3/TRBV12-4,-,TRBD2,CASRPRTRGSYNEQFF,TGTGCCAGCAGACCTCGGACTAGGGGCTCCTACAATGAGCAGTTCTTC
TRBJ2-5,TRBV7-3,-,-,CASSLIAGNGPYNEQYF,TGTGCCAGCAGCTTAATAGCAGGGAACGGGCCCTACAATGAGCAGTACTTC
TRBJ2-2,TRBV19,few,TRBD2,CASGTSGSTGELFF,TGTGCCAGCGGGACTAGCGGGAGCACCGGGGAGCTGTTTTTT
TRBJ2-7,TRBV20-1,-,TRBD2,CSAPRAGDSDEQYF,TGCAGTGCCCCGCGGGCGGGAGATAGCGACGAGCAGTACTTC
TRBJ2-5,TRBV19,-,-,CASSGGRQKETQYF,TGTGCCAGTAGTGGGGGCCGACAGAAAGAGACCCAGTACTTC
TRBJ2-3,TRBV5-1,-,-,CASSLRGVYTDTQYF,TGCGCCAGCAGCTTGAGAGGGGTTTACACAGATACGCAGTATTTT
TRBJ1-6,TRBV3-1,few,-,CASSQTQKNNSPLHF,TGTGCCAGCAGCCAAACCCAGAAGAATAATTCACCCCTCCACTTT
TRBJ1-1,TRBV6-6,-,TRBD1,CASSFTGQGREAFF,TGTGCCAGCAGTTTCACGGGACAGGGACGTGAAGCTTTCTTT
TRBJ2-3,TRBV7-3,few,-,CASSRRAGTDTQYF,TGTGCCAGCAGCCGGAGGGCCGGCACAGATACGCAGTATTTT
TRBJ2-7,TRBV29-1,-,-,CSVGAGNEQYF,TGCAGCGTTGGGGCGGGGAACGAGCAGTACTTC
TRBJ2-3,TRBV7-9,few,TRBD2,CASSFRGDRTDTQYF,TGTGCCAGCAGCTTCCGGGGGGACCGCACAGATACGCAGTATTTT
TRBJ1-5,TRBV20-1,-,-,CSARDLSRLGQPQHF,TGCAGTGCTAGAGATCTGAGCCGGCTTGGGCAGCCCCAGCATTTT
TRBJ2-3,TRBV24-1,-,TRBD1,CATRDGTGLTDTQYF,TGTGCCACCAGGGACGGGACAGGGCTGACAGATACGCAGTATTTT
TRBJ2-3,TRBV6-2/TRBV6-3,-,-,CASSPEIFRGAQYF,TGTGCCAGCAGTCCCGAGATCTTTAGGGGCGCGCAGTATTTT
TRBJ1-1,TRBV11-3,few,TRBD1,CASSYGTGPANTEAFF,TGTGCCAGCAGCTACGGGACAGGCCCTGCCAACACTGAAGCTTTCTTT
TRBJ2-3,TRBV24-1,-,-,CATSDRTRAAADTQYF,TGTGCCACCAGTGACCGGACAAGAGCAGCAGCGGATACGCAGTATTTT
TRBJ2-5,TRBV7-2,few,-,CASSLLGLETQYF,TGTGCCAGCAGCTTATTAGGGTTAGAGACCCAGTACTTC
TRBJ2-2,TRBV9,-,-,CASSPPGPGELFF,TGTGCCAGCAGTCCCCCAGGGCCCGGGGAGCTGTTTTTT
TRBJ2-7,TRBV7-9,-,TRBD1,CASSSRQGYSYEQYF,TGTGCCAGCAGCTCCAGACAGGGCTACTCCTACGAGCAGTACTTC
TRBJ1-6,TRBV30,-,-,CAWSDTTGTLRSPLHF,TGTGCCTGGAGCGACACCACGGGAACCCTGCGGTCACCCCTCCACTTT
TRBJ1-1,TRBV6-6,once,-,CATRAGNTEAFF,TGTGCCACGAGAGCGGGGAACACTGAAGCTTTCTTT
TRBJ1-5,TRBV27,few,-,CASSLKPGPSNQPQHF,TGTGCCAGCAGTTTAAAACCAGGACCGAGCAATCAGCCCCAGCATTTT
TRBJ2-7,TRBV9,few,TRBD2,CASSTNGLAGYEQYF,TGTGCCAGCAGCACTAACGGACTAGCGGGGTACGAGCAGTACTTC